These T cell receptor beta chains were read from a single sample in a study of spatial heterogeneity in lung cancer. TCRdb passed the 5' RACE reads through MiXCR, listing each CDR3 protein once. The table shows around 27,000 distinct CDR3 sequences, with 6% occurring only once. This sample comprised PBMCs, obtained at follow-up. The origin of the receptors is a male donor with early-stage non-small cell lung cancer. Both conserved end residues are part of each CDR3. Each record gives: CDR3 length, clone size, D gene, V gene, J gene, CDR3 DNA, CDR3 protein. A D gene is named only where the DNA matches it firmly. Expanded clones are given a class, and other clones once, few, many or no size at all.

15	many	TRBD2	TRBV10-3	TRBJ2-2	TGTGCCATCAGTGGGCTAGCGGGAGACACCGGGGAGCTGTTTTTT	CAISGLAGDTGELFF
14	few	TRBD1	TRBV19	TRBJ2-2	TGTGCCAGTAGTACGGGACAGGGAACCGGGGAGCTGTTTTTT	CASSTGQGTGELFF
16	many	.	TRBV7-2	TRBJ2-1	TGTGCCAGCAGCTTAGTATCGATGGGCTCCTACAATGAGCAGTTCTTC	CASSLVSMGSYNEQFF
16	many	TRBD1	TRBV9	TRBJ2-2	TGTGCCAGCAGCGTCAGACAGGGGGACGACACCGGGGAGCTGTTTTTT	CASSVRQGDDTGELFF
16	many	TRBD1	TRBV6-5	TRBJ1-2	TGTGCCAGCAGTTCCTACAACGACAGGGCGGACTATGGCTACACCTTC	CASSSYNDRADYGYTF
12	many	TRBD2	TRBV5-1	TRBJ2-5	TGCGCCAGCAGCACGGGACTAGCGGACTTCCACTTC	CASSTGLADFHF
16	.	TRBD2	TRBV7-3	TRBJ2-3	TGTGCCAGCAGCTTAAACCCTAGCGGGAGCACAGATACGCAGTATTTT	CASSLNPSGSTDTQYF
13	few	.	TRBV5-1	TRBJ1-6	TGCGCCAGCAGCTTTGTGTCGGATTCACCCCTCCACTTT	CASSFVSDSPLHF
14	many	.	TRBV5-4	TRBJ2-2	TGTGCCAGCAGCGTAGTCAAGAACACCGGGGAGCTGTTTTTT	CASSVVKNTGELFF
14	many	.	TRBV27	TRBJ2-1	TGTGCCAGCAGACCGGGGTTTTCGTACAATGAGCAGTTCTTC	CASRPGFSYNEQFF
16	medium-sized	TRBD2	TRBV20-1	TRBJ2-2	TGCAGTGCTAGCCCCGGCGGGAGTAGGGGCACCGGGGAGCTGTTTTTT	CSASPGGSRGTGELFF
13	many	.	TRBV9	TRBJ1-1	TGTGCCAGCAGCGTGGACATTTTGACTGAAGCTTTCTTT	CASSVDILTEAFF
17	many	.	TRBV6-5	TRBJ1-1	TGTGCCAGCAGTCCGACAGTACCTTCAACAATGAACACTGAAGCTTTCTTT	CASSPTVPSTMNTEAFF
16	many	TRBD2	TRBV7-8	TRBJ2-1	TGTGCCAGCAGCTTAGCCGGGACTAGCGGGCACAATGAGCAGTTCTTC	CASSLAGTSGHNEQFF
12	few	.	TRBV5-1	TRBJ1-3	TGCGCCAGCAGCTTGCGGGGCGACACCATATATTTT	CASSLRGDTIYF
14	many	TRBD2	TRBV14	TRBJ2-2	TGTGCCAGCAGCCTAGCGGGAGTCACCGGGGAGCTGTTTTTT	CASSLAGVTGELFF
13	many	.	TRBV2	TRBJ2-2	TGTGCCAGCAGCAGGGAGGACACCGGGGAGCTGTTTTTT	CASSREDTGELFF
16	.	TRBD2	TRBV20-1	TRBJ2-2	TGCAGTGCTCGCGGTGTGCTAGCGGGGAACACCGGGGAGCTGTTTTTT	CSARGVLAGNTGELFF
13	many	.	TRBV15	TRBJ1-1	TGTGCCACCAGCAGAGCTAAAGGCACTGAAGCTTTCTTT	CATSRAKGTEAFF
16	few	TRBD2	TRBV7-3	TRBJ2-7	TGTGCCAGCAGCGTAACCGGGACTAGCTCACCCTACGAGCAGTACTTC	CASSVTGTSSPYEQYF